A single sample gave rise to the 23 T cell receptor beta chains below, sequenced in a study of blood T cell repertoires in COVID-19. TCRdb's table, derived via immunoSEQ multiplex PCR, lists solely in-frame clones and lacks some. The table includes roughly 250,000 clones, over 75% detected once. The sequencing sample was made of peripheral blood. These receptor sequences come from a middle-aged woman who had recovered from COVID-19.

The V gene is TRBV19, the J gene TRBJ2-5; 7 positions match TRBD2. After removal of 5 bases from V and 4 bases from J, the junction contained 10 bases not matched to a gene. The CDR3 is 15 residues long. Per the germline V gene, CDR1 is LNHDA and CDR2 is SQIVND (reference sequence). DNA for the CDR3: TGTGCCAGTAGTTATGGCGGGAGAGGGAGAGAGACCCAGTACTTC. This codes for CASSYGGRGRETQYF. Full variable domain (outside the CDR3, taken from reference TRBV19 and TRBJ2-5): DGGITQSPKYLFRKEGQNVTLSCEQNLNHDAMYWYRQDPGQGLRLIYYSQIVNDFQKGDIAEGYSVSREKKESFPLTVTSAQKNPTAFYLCASSYGGRGRETQYFGPGTRLLVL.

This chain connects TRBV28 to TRBJ2-1, with 12 bases identical to TRBD2. V lost 5 bases, J lost 10 bases, and 9 bases stayed unmatched. This CDR3 has 15 residues. Germline assignment: CDR1 MDHEN and CDR2 SYDVKM. Here the CDR3 reads CASSARTSGAREQFF. As DNA, the CDR3 is TGTGCCAGCAGTGCCCGGACTAGCGGGGCACGGGAGCAGTTCTTC.

The rearrangement uses TRBV19 and TRBJ2-5; 7 bases match TRBD1. The CDR3 is made up of 14 amino acids. Per germline, CDR1 LNHDA and CDR2 SQIVND (reference sequence). Germline trimming cut 5 bases from V and 7 bases from J; bases unmatched to any gene: 10. CDR3 nucleotide sequence: TGTGCCAGTAGTTCCCATGGACAGGAGGCGACCCAGTACTTC. Encoded protein: CASSSHGQEATQYF.

CDR3 nucleotides: TGTGCCAGCAGTATTGACGCTAGCGGGGGTTATAGGGAGACCCAGTACTTC. It is translated as CASSIDASGGYRETQYF. This chain uses TRBV6-2 or TRBV6-3 with TRBJ2-5, with TRBD2 matching over 10 bases. CDR3 length: 17 residues. CDR1 is MNHEY and CDR2 is SVGEGT in the germline V gene. Trimming took 5 bases from V and 5 from J; bases not matched to a gene: 14.

Only one count was recorded for this clone. The chain combines TRBV11-2 with TRBJ2-5, with 9 bases matching TRBD1. Losses at the gene ends were 3 bases for V and 0 bases for J; bases not matched to a gene: 5. The CDR3 has 16 amino acids. CDR1 and CDR2 (germline): SGHAT, FQNNGV. The CDR3 coding sequence is TGTGCCAGCAGCTTTACCGGGACAGGGAACCAAGAGACCCAGTACTTC. It specifies CASSFTGTGNQETQYF.

The V and J genes are TRBV9 and TRBJ1-5; D unresolved. The V gene's germline CDR1 is SGDLS and CDR2 YYNGEE. V was cut by 0 bases and J by 0 bases, with 19 bases left in between. The CDR3 has 19 residues. DNA of the CDR3: TGTGCCAGCAGCGTAGTATCCCCAGAGGACTTGGGTAGCAATCAGCCCCAGCATTTT. As protein: CASSVVSPEDLGSNQPQHF.

V is TRBV7-2 and J is TRBJ2-7; 9 bases match TRBD1. Germline loops: CDR1 SGHTA, CDR2 FQGNSA. The CDR3 extends over 15 amino acids. J was trimmed by 5 bases and V by 4 bases; bases with no gene match: 9. CDR3 sequence reads: CASSSRTGERNEQYF. CDR3 coding DNA: TGTGCCAGCAGCTCAAGGACAGGGGAAAGAAACGAGCAGTACTTC.

V and J are TRBV7-6 and TRBJ2-7; 8 bases align to TRBD1. Unmatched junction bases numbered 2, after V lost 0 bases and J lost 4 bases. CDR1 SGHVS and CDR2 FNYEAQ come from the germline V gene. The CDR3 has 14 residues. The CDR3 region has the DNA TGTGCCAGCAGCTTAGCGACAGGGGCTTACGAGCAGTACTTC. Residues: CASSLATGAYEQYF.

V usage is TRBV4-3 and J usage is TRBJ1-3; 8 nucleotides agree with TRBD1. Germline V lookup: CDR1 LGHNA, CDR2 YSLEER. V dropped 1 base and J dropped 8; count of bases not matched to a gene: 7. The length of the CDR3 is 15 residues. The CDR3 loop is CASSQGFGQGHTIYF. The CDR3 nucleotides read TGCGCCAGCAGCCAAGGTTTTGGACAGGGACACACCATATATTTT.

This chain links TRBV6-5 with TRBJ1-6; D is unclear. The CDR3 runs to 15 residues. Trimming removed 11 bases from V and 5 bases from J, with 19 bases in between. Germline V lookup: CDR1 MNHEY, CDR2 SVGAGI. CDR3 residues: CASHRLDGDNSPLHF. DNA of the CDR3: TGTGCCTCGCATAGGCTGGACGGGGATAATTCACCCCTCCACTTT.

The genes are TRBV3-1 (or the pseudogene TRBV3-2) and TRBJ1-1; weak D call: TRBD1 (5 bases). Germline loops: CDR1 LGHDT, CDR2 YNNKEL (reference sequence). CDR3 length: 13 residues. Trimming pared 4 bases from V and 8 bases from J, leaving 14 bases between. This chain's CDR3 is CASSPLRQGEAFF. For the CDR3, the DNA is TGTGCCAGCAGCCCTTTACGGCAGGGAGAAGCTTTCTTT.

The chain has TRBV6-2 or TRBV6-3 and TRBJ2-4; D is ambiguous. CDR3 length: 18 residues. The V end was cut by 4 bases, the J end by 5 bases, with 24 bases between. From germline, CDR1 is MNHEY and CDR2 SVGEGT. Here the CDR3 reads CASSSAPGVNQKQNIQYF. DNA of the CDR3: TGTGCCAGCAGTTCCGCCCCCGGAGTGAACCAGAAACAAAACATTCAGTACTTC.

V usage is TRBV3-1 (or the pseudogene TRBV3-2) and J usage is TRBJ2-7, with D maybe TRBD1 (5 bases). The germline V gene encodes CDR1 LGHDT and CDR2 YNNKEL (reference sequence). The germline V and J ends were trimmed by 4 bases and 5 bases, with 18 bases remaining between them. This CDR3 region has 15 residues. CDR3 residues: CASSPEAGRTHEQYF. DNA of the CDR3: TGTGCCAGCAGCCCTGAGGCAGGGCGAACGCACGAGCAGTACTTC.

V usage is TRBV5-1 and J usage is TRBJ1-1; possible D gene TRBD1, 6 bases. The CDR3 contains 17 residues. Trimming cost V 4 bases and J 6 bases, with 25 bases left between them. Germline loops: CDR1 SGHRS, CDR2 YFSETQ. This chain's CDR3 is CASSINLGQSYEAEAFF. As DNA, the CDR3 is TGCGCCAGCAGCATAAACCTCGGACAGTCCTATGAGGCTGAAGCTTTCTTT.

This clone was seen a few times. The chain has TRBV10-1 and TRBJ2-7; D is possibly TRBD2 (6 bases). The CDR3 runs 13 residues. V lost 2 bases and J lost 3, with 8 bases in between. Germline loops: CDR1 WNHNN, CDR2 SYGVQD (reference sequence). CDR3 region: CASSEPTSYEQYF. The CDR3 nucleotides read TGCGCCAGCAGTGAGCCGACTAGCTACGAGCAGTACTTC.

The CDR3 region is CASRRPGQVGTGELFF. The CDR3, as DNA: TGTGCCAGCAGACGACCTGGACAGGTGGGCACCGGGGAGCTGTTTTTT. The chain carries TRBV7-2 and TRBJ2-2; 7 positions match TRBD1. V was pared by 6 bases and J by 4 bases, with 11 bases of the junction left unmatched. The CDR3 loop spans 16 amino acids. CDR1 SGHTA and CDR2 FQGNSA come from the germline V gene. Complete variable domain (other parts from reference TRBV7-2 and TRBJ2-2): GAGVSQSPSNKVTEKGKDVELRCDPISGHTALYWYRQSLGQGLEFLIYFQGNSAPDKSGLPSDRFSAERTGGSVSTLTIQRTQQEDSAVYLCASRRPGQVGTGELFFGEGSRLTVL.

J is TRBJ2-5 and V is TRBV9, with D perhaps matching TRBD1 (6 bases). V lost 0 bases and J 2 bases, leaving 11 bases between the germline ends. Germline V gene data show CDR1 as SGDLS and CDR2 as YYNGEE. The CDR3 sequence is 15 residues long. In DNA form, the CDR3 reads TGTGCCAGCAGCGTAGGTGGGGGCCGACAAGAGACCCAGTACTTC. Its translation is CASSVGGGRQETQYF.

This chain uses TRBV5-1 with TRBJ1-4; D perhaps matches TRBD1 (6 bases). Germline V gene lookup returns CDR1 SGHRS and CDR2 YFSETQ. The CDR3 is made up of 15 amino acids. Trimming took off 3 bases at V and 7 bases at J, with 16 bases between the two ends. The CDR3 loop is CASSSRQVGGEKLFF. The CDR3 DNA reads as TGCGCCAGCAGCTCGAGACAGGTCGGTGGTGAAAAACTGTTTTTT.

This chain joins TRBV27 and TRBJ1-3; D may be TRBD1 (5 bases). The CDR3 consists of 13 residues. Germline CDR1 MNHEY, CDR2 SMNVEV (reference sequence). V was pared by 5 bases and J by 4 bases, with 9 bases between. The CDR3 sequence is CASSGGGGNTIYF. The CDR3 nucleotides are TGTGCCAGCAGTGGGGGAGGCGGAAACACCATATATTTT.

J is TRBJ2-5 and V is TRBV11-1, with 7 bases lining up with TRBD1. Unmatched junction bases numbered 9, after V lost 5 bases and J lost 0 bases. From germline, CDR1 is SGHAT and CDR2 FQDESV (reference sequence). CDR3 length: 16 residues. CDR3 loop: CASSRGRGQNQETQYF. In DNA form, the CDR3 reads TGTGCCAGCAGCCGAGGCCGGGGACAGAACCAAGAGACCCAGTACTTC. Full variable domain (outside the CDR3, taken from reference TRBV11-1 and TRBJ2-5): EAEVAQSPRYKITEKSQAVAFWCDPISGHATLYWYRQILGQGPELLVQFQDESVVDDSQLPKDRFSAERLKGVDSTLKIQPAELGDSAMYLCASSRGRGQNQETQYFGPGTRLLVL.

The gene calls are TRBV7-2 and TRBJ1-6; 8 bases align to TRBD1. Per the germline V gene, CDR1 is SGHTA and CDR2 is FQGNSA. Trimming removed 4 bases from V and 3 bases from J; junction bases left unmatched: 5. This CDR3 is built from 16 residues. As DNA, the CDR3 is TGTGCCAGCAGCTCTCCGACAGGGGTCTATAATTCACCCCTCCACTTT. Protein product: CASSSPTGVYNSPLHF.

This clone was seen only a few times. Additional DNA sequences in this sample encode the identical CDR3. This sequence joins TRBV5-6 and TRBJ1-2; TRBD1 agrees at 9 bases. This CDR3 has 15 residues. V dropped 4 bases and J dropped 4; count of bases not matched to a gene: 8. Germline lookup yields CDR1 SGHDT and CDR2 YYEEEE. The CDR3 DNA reads TGTGCCAGCAGCGGGACCGGGACAGGGCCCTATGGCTACACCTTC. This gives the protein CASSGTGTGPYGYTF.

The CDR3 here is CATSDPSPGGQETQYF. CDR3 nucleotides: TGTGCCACCAGTGACCCATCACCCGGGGGACAAGAGACCCAGTACTTC. The chain carries TRBV24-1 and TRBJ2-5, with TRBD2 as a possible D gene (6 bases). Germline V gives CDR1 KGHDR, CDR2 SFDVKD. This CDR3 is 16 amino acids long. V lost 4 bases and J 2 bases, leaving 16 bases between the germline ends.